This passage covers 32 T cell receptor beta chains from one sample sequenced in a study of T-cell memory formation after mild COVID-19. In TCRdb, the 5' RACE reads were re-called with MiXCR into one record per CDR3 protein. The table includes 160,000 or so distinct CDR3 sequences, 25% to 40% detected once. The sample taken for sequencing was PBMCs or a T cell subset sorted from them (not recorded which). The receptors originated from an adult woman who had mild COVID-19 (a few samples of this study predate the infection). Cell type and time point are not known.

The chain links TRBV7-2 to TRBJ2-1; 7 bases match TRBD1. This CDR3 is 16 amino acids long. The germline gives CDR1 SGHTA, CDR2 FQGNSA. The V and J ends lost 3 bases and 3 bases, in that order; junction bases with no gene match: 8. The CDR3 coding sequence is TGTGCCAGCAGCTTTATAGGGGGCGTCGTCTACAATGAGCAGTTCTTC. Its protein product is CASSFIGGVVYNEQFF.

The chain's CDR3 is CASSQDFSGGETQYF. In DNA, the CDR3 is TGTGCCAGCAGCCAAGATTTTTCGGGAGGAGAGACCCAGTACTTC. The rearrangement links TRBV4-2 to TRBJ2-5; 7 nucleotides align to TRBD2. This CDR3 spans 15 amino acids. The germline gives CDR1 LGHNA, CDR2 YNFKEQ. Trimming removed 0 bases from V and 4 bases from J; junction bases left unmatched: 5.

The V and J genes are TRBV6-2 or TRBV6-3 and TRBJ1-2, with D unresolved. This CDR3 is 15 amino acids long. Trimming pared 0 bases from V and 5 bases from J, leaving 13 bases between. CDR1 and CDR2 from the germline V gene are MNHEY and SVGEGT. CDR3 in DNA: TGTGCCAGCAGTTACTCGCCTTCGGGCCAGTATGGCTACACCTTC. This sequence encodes CASSYSPSGQYGYTF.

The chain carries TRBV7-6 and TRBJ2-7; TRBD2 agrees at 7 bases. The length of the CDR3 is 14 residues. Unmatched junction bases numbered 4, after V lost 3 bases and J lost 2 bases. From germline, CDR1 is SGHVS and CDR2 FNYEAQ. The CDR3 protein is CASSFGGGAYEQYF. The CDR3 bases are TGTGCCAGCAGCTTTGGGGGAGGGGCCTACGAGCAGTACTTC.

This clonotype was counted between two and nine times. The V call is TRBV7-3, the J call TRBJ2-5; a possible D gene is TRBD2 (6 bases). CDR3 length: 14 residues. The ends were cut back, 5 bases at V and 5 bases at J, with 15 bases in the middle. CDR1 and CDR2 (germline): SGHTA, FQGTGA. The DNA for the CDR3 is TGTGCCAGCAGCCCTACGACTAGGTCGGAGACCCAGTACTTC. This gives the protein CASSPTTRSETQYF.

The chain employs TRBV9 and TRBJ2-2; D is possibly TRBD2 (6 bases). The CDR3 is 12 residues long. Germline V gene sequence: CDR1 SGDLS, CDR2 YYNGEE. V was trimmed by 5 bases and J by 6 bases, leaving 8 bases between them. CDR3 DNA: TGTGCCAGCAGTCGGAGGGCCGGGGAGCTGTTTTTT. This sequence encodes CASSRRAGELFF.

This chain joins TRBV20-1 and TRBJ2-1, with 9 bases fitting TRBD2. Germline V CDR1 and CDR2: DFQATT, SNEGSKA (reference sequence). With 0 bases clipped from V and 7 bases from J, the junction kept 7 bases outside the gene matches. This CDR3 is 15 amino acids long. The CDR3 nucleotides read TGCAGTGCTAGAGATTCGCTTAGCGGGAGTAATGAGCAGTTCTTC. Protein: CSARDSLSGSNEQFF.

This chain uses TRBV30 with TRBJ2-5; TRBD1 agrees at 8 bases. CDR3 length equals 11 residues. From germline, CDR1 is GTSNPN and CDR2 SVGIG (reference sequence). The junction had 3 bases not matched to a gene; V was cut back by 7 bases and J by 5 bases. CDR3 protein: CASYRGETQYF. CDR3 DNA sequence: TGTGCCTCGTACAGGGGGGAGACCCAGTACTTC.

This clonotype was found a few times. This rearrangement joins TRBV7-3 to TRBJ2-2; possibly TRBD2 for D (7 bases). The V gene lost 2 bases and the J gene lost 0 bases, with 13 bases spanning the gap. The CDR3 runs to 17 residues. CDR1 is SGHTA and CDR2 is FQGTGA in the germline V gene. CDR3 bases: TGTGCCAGCAGCTTACCCCCGGGGGGCTCGAACACCGGGGAGCTGTTTTTT. Translating it yields CASSLPPGGSNTGELFF.

The rearrangement uses TRBV18 and TRBJ1-1, with D unclear. The CDR3 contains 14 residues. Trimming took off 3 bases at V and 8 bases at J, with 16 bases between the two ends. The germline gives CDR1 KGHSH, CDR2 LQKENI. The CDR3 loop reads CASSPQGYTLEAFF. The CDR3 bases are TGTGCCAGCTCACCCCAAGGGTATACCCTAGAAGCTTTCTTT.

This chain joins TRBV9 and TRBJ1-5; D ambiguous. The CDR3 is made up of 14 amino acids. CDR1 SGDLS and CDR2 YYNGEE come from the germline V gene. V gave up 0 bases and J gave up 8 bases, with 12 bases separating them. The CDR3 coding sequence is TGTGCCAGCAGCGTAGAGGCACATTTGGAGCCCCAGCATTTT. Its protein product is CASSVEAHLEPQHF.

This clonotype has only a few counts. This rearrangement joins TRBV12-3 or TRBV12-4 to TRBJ2-5; D gene ambiguous. The CDR3 contains 14 residues. Trimming took off 5 bases at V and 1 base at J, with 11 bases between the two ends. In DNA form, the CDR3 reads TGTGCCAGCAGTCCCGCTCGAGCCCAAGAGACCCAGTACTTC. This encodes CASSPARAQETQYF.

The gene calls are TRBV27 and TRBJ1-6, with TRBD1 matching 9 bases. This CDR3 contains 15 residues. With V trimmed by 5 bases and J by 6 bases, 5 bases remained unmatched. Germline V lookup: CDR1 MNHEY, CDR2 SMNVEV (reference sequence). CDR3 coding DNA: TGTGCCAGCAGTCCCGGGACAGGGTCTAATTCACCCCTCCACTTT. Translation: CASSPGTGSNSPLHF.

The chain combines TRBV18 with TRBJ1-1; TRBD1 agrees at 7 bases. The CDR3 has 14 amino acids. V gave up 4 bases and J gave up 7 bases; unmatched junction bases: 9. CDR1 KGHSH and CDR2 LQKENI come from the germline V gene. CDR3 in amino acids: CASSRQGVTGEAFF. The CDR3 DNA is TGTGCCAGCTCACGACAGGGAGTGACAGGTGAAGCTTTCTTT.

The chain employs TRBV20-1 and TRBJ2-2, with 7 bases that match TRBD1. CDR3 length equals 14 residues. Germline CDR1 is DFQATT and CDR2 is SNEGSKA (reference sequence). With V trimmed by 5 bases and J by 6 bases, 9 bases remained unmatched. The CDR3 DNA follows: TGCAGTGCTCGACAGGGCAGAACGGCCGGGGAGCTGTTTTTT. This encodes CSARQGRTAGELFF.

This chain links TRBV5-6 with TRBJ2-7; D unresolved. This CDR3 spans 12 amino acids. The germline V gene has CDR1 SGHDT and CDR2 YYEEEE. V was shortened by 1 base and J by 2 bases, with 4 bases between the two germline ends. The CDR3 DNA reads as TGTGCCAGCAGCTTGAGTCCCTACGAGCAGTACTTC. Protein product: CASSLSPYEQYF.

This clonotype was seen a few times. The chain uses TRBV29-1 and TRBJ2-7; D is possibly TRBD1 (5 bases). V dropped 4 bases and J dropped 0 bases, with 10 bases sitting between them. CDR3 length: 13 amino acids. Per the germline V gene, CDR1 is SQVTM and CDR2 is ANQGSEA. In DNA form, the CDR3 reads TGCAGCGTTGTTGTAGGGGACTCCTACGAGCAGTACTTC. This gives the protein CSVVVGDSYEQYF.

The V call is TRBV19, the J call TRBJ2-1; D may be TRBD1 or TRBD2 (5 bases each). From germline, CDR1 is LNHDA and CDR2 SQIVND (reference sequence). Trimming cost V 4 bases and J 13 bases, with 17 bases left between them. The CDR3 totals 13 residues. The CDR3 DNA reads as TGTGCCAGTAGTACCACCGGGACCCTCGCCCAGTTCTTC. It yields the protein CASSTTGTLAQFF.

This clonotype was detected a few times. The gene calls are TRBV20-1 and TRBJ1-5, with a weak D call TRBD1 (6 bases). The CDR3 extends over 19 amino acids. Germline CDR1 DFQATT, CDR2 SNEGSKA (reference sequence). V lost 0 bases to trimming and J lost 0 bases, with 21 bases between them. CDR3 DNA: TGCAGTGCTAGAGATCGGGGGAAAGGACAGATATTTAGCAATCAGCCCCAGCATTTT. This gives the protein CSARDRGKGQIFSNQPQHF.

The V and J genes are TRBV7-9 and TRBJ2-1, with D tentatively TRBD2 (6 bases). From germline, CDR1 is SEHNR and CDR2 FQNEAQ (reference sequence). The CDR3 is made up of 12 amino acids. The CDR3 spells CVLRRARYEQFF. CDR3 DNA: TGTGTTCTTCGGAGGGCCAGGTATGAGCAGTTCTTC.

J is TRBJ1-1 and V is TRBV4-2; the D gene is possibly TRBD1 (5 bases). The germline CDR1 and CDR2 sequences are LGHNA and YNFKEQ. The CDR3 is 12 residues long. V lost 1 base to trimming and J lost 10 bases, with 10 bases between them. CDR3: CASSQGGRVAFF. DNA for the CDR3: TGTGCCAGCAGCCAAGGGGGGAGGGTAGCTTTCTTT.

The chain couples TRBV11-1 to TRBJ2-7; D is unresolved. The CDR3 totals 13 residues. The V end was cut by 4 bases, the J end by 4 bases, with 11 bases between. Germline loops: CDR1 SGHAT, CDR2 FQDESV (reference sequence). The CDR3 bases are TGTGCCAGCAGCTCCTCCCCTCAGTACGAGCAGTACTTC. Translation: CASSSSPQYEQYF.

This clonotype has a handful of counts. The gene calls are TRBV4-3 and TRBJ2-1; possibly TRBD2 for D (5 bases). The CDR3 is 18 residues long. The germline CDR1 and CDR2 sequences are LGHNA and YSLEER. Deletions cut 1 base from V and 7 bases from J, with 23 bases between. CDR3 sequence reads: CASSQADTGWELTNEQFF. CDR3 coding DNA: TGCGCCAGCAGCCAAGCGGATACGGGGTGGGAGCTAACGAATGAGCAGTTCTTC.

The chain links TRBV20-1 to TRBJ1-4; D gene uncertain. This CDR3 is 14 amino acids long. CDR1 is DFQATT and CDR2 is SNEGSKA in the germline V gene (reference sequence). V shed 2 bases and J shed 4 bases, with 11 bases lying between them. The CDR3 protein is CSARFRDHNEKLFF. The CDR3 DNA reads as TGCAGTGCTAGATTTCGGGATCATAATGAAAAACTGTTTTTT.

The chain uses TRBV7-9 and TRBJ2-3; TRBD1 agrees at 10 bases. CDR3 length: 16 amino acids. Germline lookup yields CDR1 SEHNR and CDR2 FQNEAQ (reference sequence). V trimming: 4 bases; J trimming: 6 bases; junction bases outside the gene matches: 10. CDR3 nucleotides: TGTGCCAGCAGCTACGGACAGGGGGATAAATTGGATACGCAGTATTTT. Translation: CASSYGQGDKLDTQYF.

This clonotype was detected a few times. The J gene is TRBJ2-7, the V gene TRBV12-5, with 7 bases aligning to TRBD1. This CDR3 is built from 13 residues. In germline, CDR1 is LGHNT, CDR2 FRNRAP. Trimming removed 2 bases from V and 2 bases from J; junction bases left unmatched: 0. CDR3 in DNA: TGTGCTAGTGGTTTGACAGGGGCCTACGAGCAGTACTTC. Translation gives CASGLTGAYEQYF. The full variable domain, with the rest looked up from reference TRBV12-5 and TRBJ2-7, is DARVTQTPRHKVTEMGQEVTMRCQPILGHNTVFWYRQTMMQGLELLAYFRNRAPLDDSGMPKDRFSAEMPDATLATLKIQPSEPRDSAVYFCASGLTGAYEQYFGPGTRLTVT.

This chain connects TRBV12-3 or TRBV12-4 to TRBJ2-4; 8 nucleotides align to TRBD1. The J segment lost 15 bases and the V segment lost 4 bases, leaving 8 bases of the junction unmatched. This CDR3 has 12 residues. The CDR3 protein is CASSSSPGTGYF. CDR3 DNA: TGTGCCAGCAGTTCCAGCCCCGGGACAGGGTACTTC.

The gene calls are TRBV30 and TRBJ2-2, with D perhaps given as TRBD1 or TRBD2 (5 bases each). The CDR3 has 15 amino acids. The germline V gene has CDR1 GTSNPN and CDR2 SVGIG (reference sequence). Deletions cut 3 bases from V and 4 bases from J, with 15 bases between. The CDR3 DNA follows: TGTGCCTGGAGCACGGGACGGCCGATCACCGGGGAGCTGTTTTTT. Residues: CAWSTGRPITGELFF.

The chain combines TRBV20-1 with TRBJ2-7; 10 nucleotides agree with TRBD1. The trim removed 6 bases at V and 4 bases at J, leaving 12 bases unmatched. The CDR3 has 15 amino acids. Germline-derived CDR1 and CDR2 are DFQATT and SNEGSKA (reference sequence). In DNA form, the CDR3 reads TGCAGTGCCCAGAGCCGACAGGGGGCGCCGTACGAGCAGTACTTC. Translated: CSAQSRQGAPYEQYF.

This clonotype came up a few times. This chain joins TRBV5-1 and TRBJ2-2; the D is unclear. Germline values: CDR1 SGHRS, CDR2 YFSETQ. This CDR3 is built from 16 residues. Trimming removed 5 bases from V and 0 bases from J, with 14 bases in between. Here the CDR3 DNA reads TGCGCCAGCAGTAGTGGTAGCAGTACGAACACCGGGGAGCTGTTTTTT. Protein product: CASSSGSSTNTGELFF.

The chain has TRBV7-6 and TRBJ2-1; D gene ambiguous. The germline gives CDR1 SGHVS, CDR2 FNYEAQ. The CDR3 is 16 amino acids. V was cut by 5 bases and J by 7 bases, with 21 bases left in between. The DNA for the CDR3 is TGTGCCAGCAGCCCCATACTGGGCCACACTAAGAATGAGCAGTTCTTC. Its translation: CASSPILGHTKNEQFF.

This clonotype occurred a few times. The rearrangement uses TRBV2 and TRBJ2-2; D might be TRBD1 or TRBD2, each matching 5 bases. Germline loops: CDR1 SNHLY, CDR2 FYNNEI. V dropped 7 bases and J dropped 0 bases, with 12 bases sitting between them. The CDR3 covers 15 residues. In DNA form, the CDR3 reads TGTGCCAGCAAAGGGACCGTCACGAACACCGGGGAGCTGTTTTTT. Its protein is CASKGTVTNTGELFF.